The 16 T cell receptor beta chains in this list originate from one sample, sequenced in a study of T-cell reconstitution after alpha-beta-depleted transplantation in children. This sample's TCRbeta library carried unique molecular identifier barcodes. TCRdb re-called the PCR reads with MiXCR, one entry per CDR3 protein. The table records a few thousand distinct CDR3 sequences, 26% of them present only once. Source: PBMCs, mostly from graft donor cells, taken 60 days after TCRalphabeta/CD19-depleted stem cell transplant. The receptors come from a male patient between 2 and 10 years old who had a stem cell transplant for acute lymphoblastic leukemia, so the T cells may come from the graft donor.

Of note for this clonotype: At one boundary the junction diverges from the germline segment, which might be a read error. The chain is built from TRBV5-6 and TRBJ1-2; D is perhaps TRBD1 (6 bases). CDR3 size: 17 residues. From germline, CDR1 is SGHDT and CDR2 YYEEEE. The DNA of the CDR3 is TGTGCCATCAGCTTGGGGCCAGGGGTGGTTTTCGACTATGGCTACACCTTC. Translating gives CAISLGPGVVFDYGYTF.

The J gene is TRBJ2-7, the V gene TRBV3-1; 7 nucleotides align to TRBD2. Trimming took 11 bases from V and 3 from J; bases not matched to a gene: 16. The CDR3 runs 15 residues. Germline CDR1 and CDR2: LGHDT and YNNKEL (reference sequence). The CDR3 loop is CASTQERTRNYEQYF. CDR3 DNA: TGTGCCTCCACCCAAGAACGGACTAGGAACTACGAGCAGTACTTC.

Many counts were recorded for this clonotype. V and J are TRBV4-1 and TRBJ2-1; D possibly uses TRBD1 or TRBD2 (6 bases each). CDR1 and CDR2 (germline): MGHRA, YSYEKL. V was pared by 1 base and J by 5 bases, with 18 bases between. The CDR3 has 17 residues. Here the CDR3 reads CASSQGSPRGENNEQFF. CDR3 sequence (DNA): TGCGCCAGCAGCCAAGGTTCCCCGAGGGGGGAGAACAATGAGCAGTTCTTC.

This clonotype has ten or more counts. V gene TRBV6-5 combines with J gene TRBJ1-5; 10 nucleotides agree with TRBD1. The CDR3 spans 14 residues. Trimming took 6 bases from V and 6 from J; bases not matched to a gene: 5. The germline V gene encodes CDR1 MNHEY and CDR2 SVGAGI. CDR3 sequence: CASRPTGGSQPQHF. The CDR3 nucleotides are TGTGCCAGCAGGCCGACAGGGGGCAGTCAGCCCCAGCATTTT.

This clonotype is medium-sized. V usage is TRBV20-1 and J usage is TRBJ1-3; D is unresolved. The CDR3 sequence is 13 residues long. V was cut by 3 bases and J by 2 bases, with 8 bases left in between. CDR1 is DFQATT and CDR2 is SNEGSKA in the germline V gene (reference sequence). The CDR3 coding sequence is TGCAGTGCTAGCCACGAGGCTGGAAACACCATATATTTT. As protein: CSASHEAGNTIYF.

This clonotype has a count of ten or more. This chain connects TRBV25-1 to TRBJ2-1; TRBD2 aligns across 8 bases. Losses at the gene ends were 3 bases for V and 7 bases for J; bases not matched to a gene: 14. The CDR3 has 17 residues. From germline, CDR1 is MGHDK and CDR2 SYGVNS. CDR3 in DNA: TGTGCCAGCAGTGACCCCCGGGGAGCGGGAGCGCGGAATGAGCAGTTCTTC. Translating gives CASSDPRGAGARNEQFF.

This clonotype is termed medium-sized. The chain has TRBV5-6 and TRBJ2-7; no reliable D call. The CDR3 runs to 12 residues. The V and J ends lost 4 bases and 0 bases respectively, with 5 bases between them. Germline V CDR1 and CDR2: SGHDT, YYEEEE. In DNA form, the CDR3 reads TGTGCCAGCAGCCTAAGCTCCTACGAGCAGTACTTC. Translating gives CASSLSSYEQYF.

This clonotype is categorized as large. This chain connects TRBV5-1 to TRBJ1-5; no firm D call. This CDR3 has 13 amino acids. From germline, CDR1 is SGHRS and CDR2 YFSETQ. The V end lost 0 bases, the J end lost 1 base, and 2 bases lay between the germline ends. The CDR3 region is CASSLDSNQPQHF. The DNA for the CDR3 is TGCGCCAGCAGCTTGGACAGCAATCAGCCCCAGCATTTT.

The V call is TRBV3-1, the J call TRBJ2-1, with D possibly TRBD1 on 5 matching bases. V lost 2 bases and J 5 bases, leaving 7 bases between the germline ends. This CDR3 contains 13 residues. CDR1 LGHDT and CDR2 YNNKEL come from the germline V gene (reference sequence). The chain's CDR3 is CASSQLGDNEQFF. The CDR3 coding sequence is TGTGCCAGCAGCCAACTAGGGGACAATGAGCAGTTCTTC.

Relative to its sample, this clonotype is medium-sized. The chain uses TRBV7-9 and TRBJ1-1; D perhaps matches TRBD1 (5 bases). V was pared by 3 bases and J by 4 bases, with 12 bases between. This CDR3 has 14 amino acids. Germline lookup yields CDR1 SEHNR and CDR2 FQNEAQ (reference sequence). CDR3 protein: CASSFLGVPTEAFF. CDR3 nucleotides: TGTGCCAGCAGCTTCTTAGGGGTCCCCACTGAAGCTTTCTTT.

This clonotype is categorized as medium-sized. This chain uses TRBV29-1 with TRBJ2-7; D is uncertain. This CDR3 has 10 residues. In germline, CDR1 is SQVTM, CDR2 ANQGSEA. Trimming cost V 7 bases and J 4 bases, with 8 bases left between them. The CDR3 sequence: CSDPKYEQYF. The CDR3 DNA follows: TGCAGCGACCCAAAATACGAGCAGTACTTC.

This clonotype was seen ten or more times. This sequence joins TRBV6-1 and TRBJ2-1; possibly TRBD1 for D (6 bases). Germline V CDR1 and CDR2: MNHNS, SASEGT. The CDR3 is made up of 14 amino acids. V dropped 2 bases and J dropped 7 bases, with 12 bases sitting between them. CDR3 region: CASSERTENNEQFF. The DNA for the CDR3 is TGTGCCAGCAGTGAAAGGACAGAGAATAATGAGCAGTTCTTC.

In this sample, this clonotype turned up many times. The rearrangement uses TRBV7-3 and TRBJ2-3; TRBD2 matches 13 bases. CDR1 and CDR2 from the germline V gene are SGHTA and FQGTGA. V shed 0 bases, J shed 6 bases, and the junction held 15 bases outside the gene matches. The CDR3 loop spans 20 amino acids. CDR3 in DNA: TGTGCCAGCAGCTTAACGGGACATCCGACTAGCGGGAGGAGAAGGGATACGCAGTATTTT. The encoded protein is CASSLTGHPTSGRRRDTQYF.

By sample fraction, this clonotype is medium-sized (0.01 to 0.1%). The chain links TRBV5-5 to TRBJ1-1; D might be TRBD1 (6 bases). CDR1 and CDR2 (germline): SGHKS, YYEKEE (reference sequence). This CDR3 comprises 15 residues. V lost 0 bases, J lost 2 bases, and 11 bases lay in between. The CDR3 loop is CASSLAGGGNTEAFF. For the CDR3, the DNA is TGTGCCAGCAGCTTGGCGGGGGGCGGTAACACTGAAGCTTTCTTT.

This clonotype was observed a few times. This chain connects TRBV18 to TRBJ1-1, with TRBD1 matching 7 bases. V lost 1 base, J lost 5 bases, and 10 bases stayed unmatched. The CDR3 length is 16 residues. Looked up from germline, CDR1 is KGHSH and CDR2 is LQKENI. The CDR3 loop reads CASSPQGAQRATEAFF. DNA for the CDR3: TGTGCCAGCTCACCACAGGGGGCGCAAAGGGCGACTGAAGCTTTCTTT.

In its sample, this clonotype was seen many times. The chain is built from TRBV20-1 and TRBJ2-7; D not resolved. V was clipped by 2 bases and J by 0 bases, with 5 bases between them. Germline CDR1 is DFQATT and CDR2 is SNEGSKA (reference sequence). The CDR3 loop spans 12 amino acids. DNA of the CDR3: TGCAGTGCTAGAACTATCTCCTACGAGCAGTACTTC. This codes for CSARTISYEQYF.